This T cell receptor beta chain was captured by sequencing in a study of molecular identifiers for immune sequencing clone quantification. V shed 0 bases and J shed 0 bases, with 11 bases lying between them. Germline V gene data show CDR1 as WSHSY and CDR2 as SAAADI. The CDR3 is 16 amino acids. MiXCR, applied by TCRdb to the PCR reads, yields one record per CDR3 protein. The sample has 85,000 to 90,000 distinct CDR3 sequences, more than 20% seen once. The specimen was naive CD8+ T cells from blood, with Jurkat cell RNA spiked in. Sample subset: FACS-sorted CD8+CD4-CCR7+CD45RA+ naive T cells. The chain links TRBV10-2 to TRBJ1-2; D gene unclear. The sequence was collected from a human donor in good health. Some libraries in this study had Jurkat cell RNA spiked in. CDR3 DNA sequence: TGCGCCAGCAGTGAGTCGATGCTGGGGACTAACTATGGCTACACCTTC. It yields the protein CASSESMLGTNYGYTF.